The 14 T cell receptor beta chains below all came from one sample that was sequenced in a study of identical twins. TCRdb analysed the 5' RACE reads with MiXCR anew, one entry per CDR3 protein. The table lists roughly 1.6 million distinct CDR3 sequences, less than 35% of them singletons, with about 0.27% in the top ten. Sequencing used cord blood. The source of these receptors is a newborn girl in good health.

This clonotype was counted at least ten times. The V call is TRBV12-3 or TRBV12-4, the J call TRBJ2-3, with TRBD2 as a possible D gene (5 bases). Trimming pared 2 bases from V and 2 bases from J, leaving 11 bases between. This CDR3 spans 15 amino acids. CDR3 bases: TGTGCCAGCAGTTTACGGACGGGGATCACAGATACGCAGTATTTT. Translating gives CASSLRTGITDTQYF.

The table lists this clonotype with many counts. CDR3 sequence reads: CSVEARFRNEQFF. The CDR3 nucleotides are TGCAGCGTTGAAGCTAGATTCCGGAATGAGCAGTTCTTC. V gene TRBV29-1 combines with J gene TRBJ2-1; D is ambiguous. The germline V gene encodes CDR1 SQVTM and CDR2 ANQGSEA. The CDR3 loop spans 13 amino acids. Trimming removed 1 base at V and 7 bases at J, with 11 bases between.

The chain joins TRBV28 to TRBJ2-1, with 13 bases fitting TRBD2. V dropped 5 bases and J dropped 7; count of bases not matched to a gene: 8. The CDR3 consists of 16 residues. The V gene's germline CDR1 is MDHEN and CDR2 SYDVKM. Here the CDR3 reads CASSALLAGGGNEQFF. The CDR3 DNA is TGTGCCAGCAGTGCCTTACTAGCGGGAGGGGGTAATGAGCAGTTCTTC.

V is TRBV4-2 and J is TRBJ1-1; 8 bases are a match to TRBD1. Germline V lookup: CDR1 LGHNA, CDR2 YNFKEQ. The junction had 10 bases not matched to a gene; V was cut back by 1 base and J by 3 bases. The CDR3 sequence is 17 residues long. The DNA of the CDR3 is TGTGCCAGCAGCCAAGCCCAACCGCCGACAGGGGACACTGAAGCTTTCTTT. The encoded protein is CASSQAQPPTGDTEAFF.

The chain couples TRBV6-6 to TRBJ1-5; 8 bases agree with TRBD1. The CDR3 covers 16 residues. The V gene's germline CDR1 is MNHNY and CDR2 SVGAGI (reference sequence). J gave up 6 bases and V 2 bases, and 9 bases lay outside the gene matches. The CDR3 loop reads CASSYGTGKGSQPQHF. The CDR3 DNA sequence: TGTGCCAGCAGTTACGGGACAGGAAAAGGGAGTCAGCCCCAGCATTTT.

This clonotype was counted many times. The V gene is TRBV29-1, the J gene TRBJ2-7; 12 bases map to TRBD2. This CDR3 is 13 amino acids long. Losses at the gene ends were 7 bases for V and 5 bases for J; bases not matched to a gene: 6. Germline CDR1 and CDR2: SQVTM and ANQGSEA. DNA of the CDR3: TGCAGCGCTCTAGCGGGAGGGCCTCACGAGCAGTACTTC. It codes for CSALAGGPHEQYF.

This clonotype was observed a few times. This rearrangement joins TRBV20-1 to TRBJ2-7; 10 bases are shared with TRBD2. The CDR3 is made up of 15 amino acids. The junction had 6 bases not matched to a gene; V was cut back by 2 bases and J by 2 bases. CDR1 DFQATT and CDR2 SNEGSKA come from the germline V gene (reference sequence). This CDR3 reads CSARRGLAEAYEQYF. CDR3 DNA: TGCAGTGCTAGACGTGGACTAGCGGAGGCCTACGAGCAGTACTTC.

Notes on this clonotype: The junction and the germline gene differ at one end; a read error may be behind it. The rearrangement joins TRBV28 to TRBJ1-4; 8 positions agree with TRBD1. The CDR3 has 17 residues. Germline loops: CDR1 MDHEN, CDR2 SYDVKM. The chain's CDR3 is CASSLGAGGGTNGKLFF. CDR3 nucleotides: TGTGCCAGCAGTTTAGGCGCAGGGGGCGGAACTAATGGAAAACTGTTTTTT.

This clonotype has only a few counts. The rearrangement joins TRBV5-6 to TRBJ2-3; 13 nucleotides line up with TRBD2. J lost 8 bases, V lost 3 bases, and 9 bases had no gene match. Germline V gene sequence: CDR1 SGHDT, CDR2 YYEEEE. The CDR3 loop spans 16 amino acids. The CDR3 here is CASSSVTSGGAGTQYF. Written as DNA, the CDR3 is TGTGCCAGCAGCTCCGTAACTAGCGGGGGGGCAGGTACGCAGTATTTT. The full variable domain, in which reference TRBV5-6 and TRBJ2-3 provide the parts outside the CDR3, is DAGVTQSPTHLIKTRGQQVTLRCSPKSGHDTVSWYQQALGQGPQFIFQYYEEEERQRGNFPDRFSGHQFPNYSSELNVNALLLGDSALYLCASSSVTSGGAGTQYFGPGTRLTVL.

This clonotype was recorded many times. The rearrangement uses TRBV12-3 or TRBV12-4 and TRBJ1-5, with D possibly matching TRBD1 (6 bases). V shed 6 bases and J shed 0 bases, with 12 bases lying between them. The length of the CDR3 is 15 residues. The CDR3 sequence: CASRSVGGSNQPQHF. The CDR3 DNA sequence: TGTGCCAGCAGATCCGTAGGGGGTAGCAATCAGCCCCAGCATTTT.

This clonotype has just a few counts. The rearrangement uses TRBV5-5 and TRBJ2-1; TRBD1 agrees at 7 bases. With 4 bases clipped from V and 9 bases from J, the junction kept 7 bases outside the gene matches. The CDR3 is 13 amino acids. From germline, CDR1 is SGHKS and CDR2 YYEKEE (reference sequence). The DNA for the CDR3 is TGTGCCAGCAGCCACAGGGGTGTGGGTGAGCAGTTCTTC. It codes for CASSHRGVGEQFF.

This clonotype was seen a handful of times. V and J are TRBV20-1 and TRBJ2-1; TRBD1 or TRBD2 may be the D gene (6 bases each). The V gene's germline CDR1 is DFQATT and CDR2 SNEGSKA (reference sequence). This CDR3 has 16 residues. Deletions cut 1 base from V and 4 bases from J, with 17 bases between. Here the CDR3 reads CSARVRGGLFYNEQFF. The DNA of the CDR3 is TGCAGTGCTAGAGTAAGAGGGGGGTTGTTTTACAATGAGCAGTTCTTC.

On this clonotype: The junction shows a germline mismatch at one end, possibly a read error. This chain joins TRBV7-2 and TRBJ1-1; D is ambiguous. This CDR3 is built from 11 residues. The germline V gene has CDR1 SGHTA and CDR2 FQGNSA. In DNA, the CDR3 is TGTGCCGGCAGCTTAGCGAGTGCGGCTTTCTTT. Its translation is CAGSLASAAFF.

The chain employs TRBV28 and TRBJ2-7, with D unresolved. The germline V and J ends were trimmed by 5 bases and 0 bases, with 17 bases remaining between them. Germline CDR1 is MDHEN and CDR2 is SYDVKM. The CDR3 extends over 16 amino acids. The CDR3: CASSPTDWSSSYEQYF. CDR3 DNA sequence: TGTGCCAGCAGTCCGACCGATTGGTCCAGCTCCTACGAGCAGTACTTC.